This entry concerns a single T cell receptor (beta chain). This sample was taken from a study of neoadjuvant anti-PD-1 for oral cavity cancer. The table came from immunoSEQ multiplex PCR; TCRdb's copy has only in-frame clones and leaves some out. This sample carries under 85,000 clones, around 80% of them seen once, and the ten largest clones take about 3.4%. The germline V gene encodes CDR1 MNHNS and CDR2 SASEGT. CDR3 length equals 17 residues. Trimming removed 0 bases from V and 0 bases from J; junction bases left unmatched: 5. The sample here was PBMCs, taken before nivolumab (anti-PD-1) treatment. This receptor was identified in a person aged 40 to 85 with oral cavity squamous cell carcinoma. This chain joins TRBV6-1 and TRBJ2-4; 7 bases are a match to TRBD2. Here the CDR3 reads CASSEAWGEGAKNIQYF. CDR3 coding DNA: TGTGCCAGCAGTGAAGCGTGGGGGGAGGGAGCCAAAAACATTCAGTACTTC.